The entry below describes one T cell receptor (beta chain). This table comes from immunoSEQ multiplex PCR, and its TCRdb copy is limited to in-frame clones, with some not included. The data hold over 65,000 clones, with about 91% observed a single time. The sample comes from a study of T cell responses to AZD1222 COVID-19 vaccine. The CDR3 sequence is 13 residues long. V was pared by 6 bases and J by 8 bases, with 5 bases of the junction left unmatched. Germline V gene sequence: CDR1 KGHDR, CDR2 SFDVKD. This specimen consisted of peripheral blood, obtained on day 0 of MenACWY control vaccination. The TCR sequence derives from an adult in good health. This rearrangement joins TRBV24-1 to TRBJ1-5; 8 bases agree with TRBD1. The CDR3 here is CATSHQGAEPQHF. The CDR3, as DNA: TGTGCCACCAGTCACCAGGGGGCAGAGCCCCAGCATTTT.